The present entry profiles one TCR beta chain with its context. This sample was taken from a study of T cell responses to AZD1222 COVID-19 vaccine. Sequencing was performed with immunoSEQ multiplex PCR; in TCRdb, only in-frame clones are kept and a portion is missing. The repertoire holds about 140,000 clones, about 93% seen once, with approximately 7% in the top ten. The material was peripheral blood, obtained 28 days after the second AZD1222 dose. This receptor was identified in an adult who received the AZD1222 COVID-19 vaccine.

The CDR3 nucleotides are TGTGCCAGCAGTTTATCCGGCCGAGGTGATTCACCCCTCCACTTT. Encoded protein: CASSLSGRGDSPLHF. The J gene is TRBJ1-6, the V gene TRBV27, with D uncertain. The CDR3 contains 15 residues. V was pared by 0 bases and J by 8 bases, with 11 bases between. Germline V lookup: CDR1 MNHEY, CDR2 SMNVEV (reference sequence).